This TCR beta chain is drawn from a study of post-analysis software for immune sequencing data. On the study more broadly: Progressive-relapsing, secondary progressive and relapsing-remitting multiple sclerosis were among the disease courses included. The study, taken as a whole, reports: Multiple sclerosis patients had significantly lower normalized Chao1 diversity than controls. Roughly 5 TRBV segments were significantly more frequent in patients than in controls. TRBV5-6, TRBV5-1 and TRBV20-1 were among these segments.

Germline values: CDR1 SGDLS, CDR2 YYNGEE. Trimming shortened V by 5 bases and J by 5 bases, and 10 bases separated the two germline ends. The CDR3 length is 12 residues. Only a few counts were recorded for this clonotype. As yet, its antigen is unknown. TCR beta cDNA libraries had unique molecular identifiers. Once about 0.95 to 10 million T cells were used, roughly 490,000 cDNA molecules resulted. A single record per CDR3 protein comes from TCRdb applying MiXCR to the PCR reads. In the table there are around 770,000 distinct CDR3 sequences, 35% to 55% of which are singletons. The material sequenced was blood. The clonotype was recovered from a girl under 18 with multiple sclerosis. The chain combines TRBV9 with TRBJ1-1; D remains unclear. The CDR3 coding sequence is TGTGCCAGCAGTAATTCAAAGACTGAAGCTTTCTTT. Amino acids: CASSNSKTEAFF.